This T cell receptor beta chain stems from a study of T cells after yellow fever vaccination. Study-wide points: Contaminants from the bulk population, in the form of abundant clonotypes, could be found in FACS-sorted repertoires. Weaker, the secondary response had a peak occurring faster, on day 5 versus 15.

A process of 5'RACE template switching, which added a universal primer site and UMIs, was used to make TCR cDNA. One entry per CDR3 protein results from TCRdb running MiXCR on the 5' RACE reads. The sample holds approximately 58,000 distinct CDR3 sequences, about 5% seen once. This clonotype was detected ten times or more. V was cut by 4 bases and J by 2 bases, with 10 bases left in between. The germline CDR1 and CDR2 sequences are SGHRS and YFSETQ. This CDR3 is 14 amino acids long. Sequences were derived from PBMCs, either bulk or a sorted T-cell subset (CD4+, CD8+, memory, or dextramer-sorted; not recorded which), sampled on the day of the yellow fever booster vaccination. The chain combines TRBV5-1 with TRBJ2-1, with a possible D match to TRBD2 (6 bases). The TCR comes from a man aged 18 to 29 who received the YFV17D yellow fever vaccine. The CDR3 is CASSLTSPYNEQFF. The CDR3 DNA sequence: TGCGCCAGCAGCCTCACTAGCCCCTACAATGAGCAGTTCTTC.